This TCR beta chain was found in a study of blood T cell repertoires in COVID-19. Study overall: Sites across the United States, Italy and Spain contributed samples from acute and convalescent COVID-19. Nucleic acid was either cDNA or gDNA, and it came from T cells, B-cell-depleted T cells, or PBMCs.

Per the authors' pipeline: Amplified reference gene primers provided the basis for estimating nucleated cell counts. The table came from immunoSEQ multiplex PCR; TCRdb's copy has only in-frame clones and leaves some out. D and trimming come from the DNA, and the V and J calls and clone size come from that table. The sample holds about 140,000 clones; about 86% are singletons and the top ten take 7.5% to 8.5%. Germline CDR1 and CDR2: LNHDA and SQIVND (reference sequence). There are 14 residues in the CDR3. J was trimmed by 3 bases and V by 6 bases; bases with no gene match: 6. In this sample, this clone turned up once.

This sequence joins TRBV19 and TRBJ1-2, with 8 nucleotides matching TRBD1. The sequence came from a woman aged 55 to 70 with acute or convalescent COVID-19. The sample consisted of peripheral blood. The DNA for the CDR3 is TGTGCCAGTAGCCGGACAGGGTACGACTATGGCTACACCTTC. Amino acids: CASSRTGYDYGYTF.